These 27 T cell receptor beta chains share one sample of origin, sequenced in a study of shared clonotypes between healthy human individuals. Sequencing was performed with immunoSEQ multiplex PCR; in TCRdb, only in-frame clones are kept and a portion is missing. The sample has some 650,000 clones; around 97% are singletons. Material for sequencing was naive CD4+ T cells sorted from blood. Subset in this sample: CD45RA+ positively selected. These receptors were obtained from a woman aged 25 to 45 in good health.

This chain joins TRBV2 and TRBJ2-5; D assignment may be TRBD1 or TRBD2 (5 bases each). The CDR3 length is 15 residues. V dropped 3 bases and J dropped 5 bases, with 16 bases sitting between them. Germline lookup yields CDR1 SNHLY and CDR2 FYNNEI. The CDR3 sequence is CASSEAGSRVETQYF. CDR3 DNA: TGTGCCAGCAGTGAGGCAGGGTCGAGGGTGGAGACCCAGTACTTC.

V gene TRBV19 combines with J gene TRBJ1-2, with D maybe TRBD1 (6 bases). This CDR3 spans 13 amino acids. Trimming took off 8 bases at V and 1 base at J, with 11 bases between the two ends. The germline V gene encodes CDR1 LNHDA and CDR2 SQIVND (reference sequence). CDR3 DNA sequence: TGTGCCAGTCGTGGACAGAATAACTATGGCTACACCTTC. Encoded protein: CASRGQNNYGYTF.

Regarding this clone: The same CDR3 also results from other DNA sequences found in this sample. The rearrangement uses TRBV28 and TRBJ2-5; 10 bases align to TRBD2. The CDR3 length is 13 residues. Looked up from germline, CDR1 is MDHEN and CDR2 is SYDVKM. With V trimmed by 4 bases and J by 4 bases, 0 bases remained unmatched. CDR3 sequence (DNA): TGTGCCAGCAGTTCTAGCGGGAGAGAGACCCAGTACTTC. Translated: CASSSSGRETQYF.

This clone has a single count. V is TRBV5-1 and J is TRBJ2-7; 10 bases align to TRBD1. The CDR3 contains 16 residues. Trimming cost V 3 bases and J 5 bases; bases outside gene matches: 11. CDR1 is SGHRS, CDR2 YFSETQ, per germline. This CDR3 is CASSSGQGVRLDEQYF. CDR3 bases: TGCGCCAGCAGCTCCGGACAGGGGGTACGTTTAGACGAGCAGTACTTC.

The rearrangement links TRBV15 to TRBJ1-1; D gene ambiguous. Trimming took off 1 base at V and 3 bases at J, with 18 bases between the two ends. Germline V gives CDR1 LNHNV, CDR2 YYDKDF (reference sequence). The CDR3 runs 17 residues. The CDR3 DNA sequence: TGTGCCACCAGCAGAGCTCGGGTTCTTCGATTTGACACTGAAGCTTTCTTT. This gives the protein CATSRARVLRFDTEAFF.

As concerns this clone: Other DNA sequences in this sample translate to the same CDR3. This chain uses TRBV18 with TRBJ2-7; 9 positions agree with TRBD1. The trim removed 6 bases at V and 2 bases at J, leaving 5 bases unmatched. Germline V gene lookup returns CDR1 KGHSH and CDR2 LQKENI. This CDR3 region has 14 residues. CDR3 bases: TGTGCCAGCTCTCGGGGACAGGGTGCCTACGAGCAGTACTTC. Translating gives CASSRGQGAYEQYF.

V usage is TRBV30 and J usage is TRBJ1-1; 8 nucleotides match TRBD1. The CDR3 is made up of 12 amino acids. The V and J ends lost 3 bases and 8 bases, in that order; junction bases with no gene match: 5. Germline V gives CDR1 GTSNPN, CDR2 SVGIG (reference sequence). CDR3 amino acids: CAWRPRTGEAFF. CDR3 in DNA: TGTGCCTGGAGGCCCAGGACAGGGGAAGCTTTCTTT.

The rearrangement joins TRBV5-1 to TRBJ2-7, with D uncertain. This CDR3 has 14 residues. Germline CDR1 is SGHRS and CDR2 is YFSETQ. V shed 4 bases and J shed 5 bases, with 16 bases lying between them. The CDR3 here is CASSAPGETNEQYF. The CDR3 bases are TGCGCCAGCAGCGCCCCCGGCGAAACAAACGAGCAGTACTTC.

In its sample, this clone was seen once. V usage is TRBV6-1 and J usage is TRBJ2-7, with a tentative D call TRBD1 (5 bases). The CDR3 contains 14 residues. From germline, CDR1 is MNHNS and CDR2 SASEGT. V lost 8 bases and J 0 bases, leaving 14 bases between the germline ends. The CDR3 DNA reads as TGTGCCAGCCAAGGACAAGAAGTCTCCTACGAGCAGTACTTC. This encodes CASQGQEVSYEQYF.

V is TRBV4-1 and J is TRBJ2-2; 8 bases are shared with TRBD2. The CDR3 contains 15 residues. Germline V gene sequence: CDR1 MGHRA, CDR2 YSYEKL. V trimming: 6 bases; J trimming: 6 bases; junction bases outside the gene matches: 9. Here the CDR3 reads CASRGSGSLPGELFF. Here the CDR3 DNA reads TGCGCCAGCAGAGGGAGCGGGAGTCTCCCCGGGGAGCTGTTTTTT.

This chain uses TRBV28 with TRBJ2-2; 7 bases are shared with TRBD2. Germline assignment: CDR1 MDHEN and CDR2 SYDVKM. The CDR3 consists of 15 residues. With 8 bases clipped from V and 5 bases from J, the junction kept 11 bases outside the gene matches. The CDR3 DNA reads as TGTGCCAGCCACCTCGGGGGGAGTGGGACCGGGGAGCTGTTTTTT. This encodes CASHLGGSGTGELFF.

CDR3 DNA sequence: TGCGCCAGCAGCTCGCCCCGGACTAGCGGGAGAGGTAACACCGGGGAGCTGTTTTTT. It specifies CASSSPRTSGRGNTGELFF. The chain employs TRBV5-1 and TRBJ2-2, with 13 positions matching TRBD2. The length of the CDR3 is 19 residues. Trimming took 3 bases from V and 2 from J; bases not matched to a gene: 10. Germline CDR1 reads SGHRS; CDR2 reads YFSETQ.

This clone was found once. CDR3 amino acids: CASSLVATGVDGYTF. The CDR3 region has the DNA TGTGCCAGCAGCTTGGTTGCGACAGGGGTGGATGGCTACACCTTC. This rearrangement joins TRBV7-9 to TRBJ1-2; 8 nucleotides match TRBD1. Trimming took 3 bases from V and 6 from J; bases not matched to a gene: 9. Germline V gives CDR1 SEHNR, CDR2 FQNEAQ (reference sequence). This CDR3 region has 15 residues.

This clone was picked up one time. The V gene is TRBV27, the J gene TRBJ2-5, with D perhaps matching TRBD2 (6 bases). Germline lookup yields CDR1 MNHEY and CDR2 SMNVEV (reference sequence). The CDR3 is 13 residues long. Trimming left V 6 bases short and J 4 bases short, with 12 bases between. The CDR3 DNA reads TGTGCCAGCAGCCTTAGCGGTGGAGAGACCCAGTACTTC. The encoded protein is CASSLSGGETQYF.

This rearrangement joins TRBV30 to TRBJ1-1; no clear D gene. Germline values: CDR1 GTSNPN, CDR2 SVGIG (reference sequence). Trimming removed 0 bases from V and 2 bases from J, with 7 bases in between. This CDR3 region has 13 residues. CDR3 sequence: CAWSVTQNTEAFF. The DNA of the CDR3 is TGTGCCTGGAGTGTAACCCAAAACACTGAAGCTTTCTTT.

This rearrangement joins TRBV7-7 to TRBJ2-7; 11 bases are shared with TRBD2. The CDR3 length is 20 residues. Germline V gene data show CDR1 as SSHAT and CDR2 as FNYEAQ (reference sequence). V trimming: 4 bases; J trimming: 4 bases; junction bases outside the gene matches: 21. The CDR3 nucleotides are TGTGCCAGCAGCTCGACACCAGACAGGGGTCCTAGCGGGAGGCGGTACGAGCAGTACTTC. Its translation: CASSSTPDRGPSGRRYEQYF.

This clone was seen more than once but under ten times. The V call is TRBV10-3, the J call TRBJ2-4; weak D call: TRBD2 (5 bases). The CDR3 is 13 residues long. Germline V gene sequence: CDR1 ENHRY, CDR2 SYGVKD. The V end lost 5 bases, the J end lost 7 bases, and 12 bases lay between the germline ends. The CDR3 coding sequence is TGTGCCATCAGTAGGGAGCATGGGAACATTCAGTACTTC. This translates into CAISREHGNIQYF.

The chain is built from TRBV10-3 and TRBJ2-5, with a possible D match to TRBD1 (6 bases). The J call may be mistaken, given a closer DNA end match to TRBJ2-7. The CDR3 sequence is 13 residues long. Germline CDR1 ENHRY, CDR2 SYGVKD. The chain's CDR3 is CAIRPQGSYEQYF. Written as DNA, the CDR3 is TGTGCCATCAGACCCCAGGGGTCCTACGAGCAGTACTTC.

The rearrangement joins TRBV28 to TRBJ2-2; no reliable D call. This CDR3 has 15 residues. V lost 4 bases and J lost 3, with 12 bases in between. Germline-derived CDR1 and CDR2 are MDHEN and SYDVKM. The CDR3 nucleotides are TGTGCCAGCAGTTCTGGGGAATCGTACACCGGGGAGCTGTTTTTT. Its protein is CASSSGESYTGELFF.

The chain carries TRBV6-1 and TRBJ1-5; D is possibly TRBD1 (5 bases). Germline V gives CDR1 MNHNS, CDR2 SASEGT. This CDR3 contains 13 residues. The germline V and J ends were trimmed by 7 bases and 4 bases, with 11 bases remaining between them. The CDR3 nucleotides read TGTGCCAGCACGCGGGACCGGAATCAGCCCCAGCATTTT. Protein: CASTRDRNQPQHF.

The rearrangement links TRBV2 to TRBJ2-5; 8 positions match TRBD1. This CDR3 spans 13 amino acids. Germline assignment: CDR1 SNHLY and CDR2 FYNNEI. With 4 bases clipped from V and 5 bases from J, the junction kept 3 bases outside the gene matches. CDR3 protein: CASSGTGYETQYF. CDR3 DNA: TGTGCCAGCAGTGGGACAGGGTATGAGACCCAGTACTTC.

Regarding this clone: Sequence at one end of the junction differs from germline and may be a read error. CDR3 nucleotides: TGCGCCAGCAGTACCGGGACTAGCGCGAATACCGGGGAGCTGTTTTTT. Amino acid sequence: CASSTGTSANTGELFF. V and J are TRBV4-1 and TRBJ2-2, with 10 positions matching TRBD2. The CDR3 extends over 16 amino acids. Germline V CDR1 and CDR2: MGHRA, YSYEKL.

This chain links TRBV6-5 with TRBJ1-2; 10 bases are a match to TRBD1. With 4 bases clipped from V and 7 bases from J, the junction kept 9 bases outside the gene matches. CDR3 size: 15 residues. Germline assignment: CDR1 MNHEY and CDR2 SVGAGI. CDR3 amino acids: CASSSGTGAISGYTF. The DNA of the CDR3 is TGTGCCAGCAGTTCGGGGACAGGGGCTATATCTGGCTACACCTTC.

V usage is TRBV7-2 and J usage is TRBJ2-7, with D possibly TRBD1 on 5 matching bases. The CDR3 contains 14 residues. Per the germline V gene, CDR1 is SGHTA and CDR2 is FQGNSA. Trimming took off 3 bases at V and 3 bases at J, with 12 bases between the two ends. The CDR3 region has the DNA TGTGCCAGCAGCTTGGGGCAGTACCTCTACGAGCAGTACTTC. Protein: CASSLGQYLYEQYF.

The chain combines TRBV2 with TRBJ2-1, with TRBD1 as a possible D gene (5 bases). Trimming took 7 bases from V and 4 from J, leaving 8 bases between them. Germline V gene lookup returns CDR1 SNHLY and CDR2 FYNNEI. The CDR3 totals 12 residues. The CDR3 loop is CASNRLYNEQFF. Here the CDR3 DNA reads TGTGCCAGCAACAGGCTGTACAATGAGCAGTTCTTC.

The chain combines TRBV10-3 with TRBJ2-3; TRBD2 matches 10 bases. The V and J ends lost 9 bases and 3 bases, in that order; junction bases with no gene match: 9. Per germline, CDR1 ENHRY and CDR2 SYGVKD. The CDR3 runs to 15 residues. The CDR3 bases are TGTGCCATTAGAGCGGGAGGGCGGAGGACAGATACGCAGTATTTT. This gives the protein CAIRAGGRRTDTQYF.

The V call is TRBV10-1, the J call TRBJ2-1; weak D call: TRBD2 (5 bases). With 3 bases removed from V and 5 bases from J, the gap between germline ends came to 17 bases. The CDR3 runs to 16 residues. CDR1 and CDR2 (germline): WNHNN, SYGVQD (reference sequence). CDR3 in amino acids: CASSDAVGVTNNEQFF. The CDR3 DNA reads TGCGCCAGCAGTGATGCAGTGGGAGTTACGAACAATGAGCAGTTCTTC.